Below are 27 T cell receptor beta chains sequenced from a single sample in a study of vaccination and CD4 T cells after COVID-19. The Oncomine TCR Beta short-read assay was applied to DNA of cultured CD4+ T cells. Each CDR3 protein gets one entry after TCRdb re-called the PCR reads with MiXCR. The profile shows about 17,000 distinct CDR3 sequences, about 50% of them singletons. Their antigens are not known. Time point here: late sampling 161 to 241 days after vaccination in three convalescent patients. Treatment meaning: approximately 11-day PBMC culture with coronavirus spike peptide pools or control peptides (ViraFEST assay). Sequences were derived from CD4+ T cells from blood, cultured in vitro, sampled about 7 months after SARS-CoV-2 vaccination. The receptors derive from a human donor who had recovered from COVID-19.

This chain connects TRBV7-9 to TRBJ2-3; D may be TRBD1 (5 bases). CDR1 and CDR2 (germline): SEHNR, FQNEAQ (reference sequence). Trimming stripped 5 bases from V and 2 bases from J, with 8 bases between. The CDR3 extends over 13 amino acids. CDR3 nucleotide sequence: TGTGCCAGCAGCGGACAAAACACAGATACGCAGTATTTT. Protein: CASSGQNTDTQYF.

This clonotype came up a few times. The junction departs from the called germline gene at one end, perhaps through a read error. Written as DNA, the CDR3 is TGTGCCAGCAGCTTGGCCAGATCTTCGGTCAAGGGGTTTTTC. This encodes CASSLARSSVKGFF. The chain carries TRBV11-1 and TRBJ1-2, with D possibly being TRBD1 (5 bases). The CDR3 spans 14 residues. The germline V gene encodes CDR1 SGHAT and CDR2 FQDESV (reference sequence).

The rearrangement links TRBV27 to TRBJ1-1; D is ambiguous. V was pared by 3 bases and J by 1 base, with 18 bases between. Germline-derived CDR1 and CDR2 are MNHEY and SMNVEV (reference sequence). The CDR3 is 17 residues long. Here the CDR3 DNA reads TGTGCCAGCAGTTTCTCTATCGATGGAGGACGGAACACTGAAGCTTTCTTT. This translates into CASSFSIDGGRNTEAFF.

A few counts support this clonotype. The J gene is TRBJ1-2, the V gene TRBV20-1, with D possibly being TRBD1 (5 bases). Germline CDR1 reads DFQATT; CDR2 reads SNEGSKA (reference sequence). V shed 5 bases and J shed 4 bases, with 11 bases lying between them. The CDR3 runs 12 residues. CDR3 nucleotide sequence: TGCAGTGCTCCCCGGCAGGGCTATGGCTACACCTTC. It translates to CSAPRQGYGYTF.

This clonotype turned up a few times. This sequence joins TRBV19 and TRBJ2-7; perhaps D is TRBD1 or TRBD2 (6 bases each). Germline CDR1 LNHDA, CDR2 SQIVND (reference sequence). The CDR3 spans 16 residues. The CDR3 sequence: CPRGWGLALSSYEQYF. In DNA form, the CDR3 reads TGTCCAAGAGGCTGGGGGCTAGCGTTGTCGTCCTACGAGCAGTACTTC.

This clonotype occurred once. The chain is built from TRBV20-1 and TRBJ2-7; D is tentatively TRBD1 or TRBD2 (7 bases each). With 0 bases removed from V and 4 bases from J, the gap between germline ends came to 16 bases. Germline-derived CDR1 and CDR2 are DFQATT and SNEGSKA (reference sequence). This CDR3 comprises 15 residues. The CDR3 loop reads CSARDPRGGSYEQYF. In nucleotides, the CDR3 is TGCAGTGCTAGAGATCCCAGGGGGGGGTCTTACGAGCAGTACTTC.

The CDR3 is CSAGAGGHTYNEQFF. Written as DNA, the CDR3 is TGCAGTGCTGGAGCGGGGGGCCATACCTACAATGAGCAGTTCTTC. The chain carries TRBV20-1 and TRBJ2-1, with TRBD2 identical over 9 bases. V shed 5 bases, J shed 2 bases, and the junction held 7 bases outside the gene matches. Germline assignment: CDR1 DFQATT and CDR2 SNEGSKA (reference sequence). The CDR3 runs to 15 residues.

Only a few counts were recorded for this clonotype. The V gene is TRBV7-9, the J gene TRBJ2-1, with TRBD2 matching over 8 bases. Germline CDR1 SEHNR, CDR2 FQNEAQ (reference sequence). This CDR3 has 16 residues. V shed 6 bases, J shed 8 bases, and the junction held 15 bases outside the gene matches. The CDR3 here is CASSSAAGGRVDEQFF. The CDR3 bases are TGTGCCAGCAGTTCCGCGGCGGGGGGCCGGGTTGATGAGCAGTTCTTC.

Concerning this clonotype itself: One junction end disagrees with the germline gene, perhaps due to a read error. The chain links TRBV7-7 to TRBJ2-2; 7 bases line up with TRBD2. The CDR3 contains 13 residues. In germline, CDR1 is SSHAT, CDR2 FNYEAQ (reference sequence). The chain's CDR3 is CASSSGAAGELFF. As DNA, the CDR3 is TGTGCTAGCAGCAGCGGGGCGGCCGGGGAGCTGTTTTTT.

The chain uses TRBV20-1 and TRBJ2-1, with a possible D match to TRBD2 (6 bases). V was shortened by 3 bases and J by 2 bases, with 17 bases between the two germline ends. Germline-derived CDR1 and CDR2 are DFQATT and SNEGSKA (reference sequence). This CDR3 spans 16 amino acids. DNA for the CDR3: TGCAGTGCTAGGGTTCTATCCGGGGGACCCTACAATGAGCAGTTCTTC. Its translation is CSARVLSGGPYNEQFF.

The CDR3 coding sequence is TGCAGTGCTGAATCGCGGACAGGCACAGATACGCAGTATTTT. It yields the protein CSAESRTGTDTQYF. This chain connects TRBV20-1 to TRBJ2-3; D is possibly TRBD1 (6 bases). Germline V lookup: CDR1 DFQATT, CDR2 SNEGSKA (reference sequence). V was clipped by 5 bases and J by 1 base, with 13 bases between them. The CDR3 extends over 14 amino acids.

This clonotype has only one observation. This chain uses TRBV20-1 with TRBJ2-1, with 11 bases that match TRBD1. Germline CDR1 and CDR2: DFQATT and SNEGSKA (reference sequence). V lost 4 bases and J lost 6; bases outside the gene matches: 8. The CDR3 runs to 15 residues. CDR3: CSATFAGTGGNEQFF. DNA of the CDR3: TGCAGTGCTACCTTCGCCGGGACAGGGGGCAATGAGCAGTTCTTC.

This clonotype was detected a few times. The V gene is TRBV7-9, the J gene TRBJ2-3; no clear D gene. Germline V gene lookup returns CDR1 SEHNR and CDR2 FQNEAQ (reference sequence). Trimming cost V 1 base and J 12 bases, with 5 bases left between them. This CDR3 comprises 10 residues. The CDR3 DNA sequence: TGTGCCAGCAGCTTAGGACGTCAGTATTTT. Translated: CASSLGRQYF.

The CDR3 DNA is TGCGCCAGCCGCCGGGACAGGGCTTCACCCCTCCACTTT. Amino acids: CASRRDRASPLHF. This chain joins TRBV10-1 and TRBJ1-6; 9 positions agree with TRBD1. Germline-derived CDR1 and CDR2 are WNHNN and SYGVQD (reference sequence). CDR3 length: 13 residues. The V gene end was trimmed by 8 bases and the J gene end by 9 bases; junction bases not matched to a gene: 5.

Remarks on this clonotype: At one of its ends the junction is not consistent with the germline gene, which may arise from a read error. This sequence joins TRBV20-1 and TRBJ1-2; D is perhaps TRBD1 (5 bases). This CDR3 contains 16 residues. Germline values: CDR1 DFQATT, CDR2 SNEGSKA (reference sequence). CDR3 coding DNA: TGCAGTGCTAGCCCCCCCGGTAGGGGTAGATTTAATGGCTACACTTTC. Protein product: CSASPPGRGRFNGYTF.

This sequence joins TRBV24-1 and TRBJ2-1, with a weak D call TRBD2 (7 bases). V lost 1 base and J lost 6, with 15 bases in between. Germline V CDR1 and CDR2: KGHDR, SFDVKD. This CDR3 region has 16 residues. CDR3 bases: TGTGCCACCAGTGATTTTGGGCCAGGGGAGGGCAATGAGCAGTTCTTC. It is translated as CATSDFGPGEGNEQFF.

CDR3 nucleotide sequence: TGTGCCAGCAGTGAATATTTGGCTAGCGGGGGGCACAATGAGCAGTTCTTC. It codes for CASSEYLASGGHNEQFF. V and J are TRBV6-1 and TRBJ2-1; TRBD2 agrees at 11 bases. Germline CDR1 MNHNS, CDR2 SASEGT. With 2 bases clipped from V and 5 bases from J, the junction kept 8 bases outside the gene matches. The CDR3 runs to 17 residues.

The genes are TRBV2 and TRBJ1-6, with 7 bases that match TRBD1. The CDR3 has 15 residues. Germline trimming cut 6 bases from V and 0 bases from J; bases unmatched to any gene: 2. The germline gives CDR1 SNHLY, CDR2 FYNNEI. In nucleotides, the CDR3 is TGTGCCAGCAGCCGACAGGGCTCCTATAATTCACCCCTCCACTTT. It codes for CASSRQGSYNSPLHF.

V and J are TRBV10-3 and TRBJ1-2; D ambiguous. The CDR3 runs 15 residues. CDR1 and CDR2 (germline): ENHRY, SYGVKD. Trimming stripped 7 bases from V and 1 base from J, with 16 bases between. The CDR3 loop reads CAINLQIGSNYGYTF. CDR3 DNA sequence: TGTGCCATCAACCTACAAATTGGAAGTAACTATGGCTACACCTTC.

This chain connects TRBV7-6 to TRBJ2-3, with 10 bases that match TRBD1. The CDR3 length is 16 residues. Looked up from germline, CDR1 is SGHVS and CDR2 is FNYEAQ. The trim removed 5 bases at V and 6 bases at J, leaving 11 bases unmatched. CDR3: CASSLLPGQGRDTQYF. CDR3 bases: TGTGCCAGCAGCCTACTACCGGGACAGGGGCGCGATACGCAGTATTTT.

This chain connects TRBV10-3 to TRBJ2-5, with D perhaps assigned TRBD1 or TRBD2 (5 bases each). This CDR3 contains 13 residues. Per germline, CDR1 ENHRY and CDR2 SYGVKD. V shed 10 bases and J shed 4 bases, with 16 bases lying between them. The DNA of the CDR3 is TGTGCCAGTACCTCCGGGACCCGAGAGACCCAGTACTTC. Its protein product is CASTSGTRETQYF.

The chain uses TRBV4-2 and TRBJ1-1; TRBD1 matches 8 bases. V lost 4 bases, J lost 1 base, and 11 bases stayed unmatched. Germline CDR1 reads LGHNA; CDR2 reads YNFKEQ. The CDR3 runs to 17 residues. In nucleotides, the CDR3 is TGTGCCAGCAGCCCCCGGGTCACAGGGGGAGGGAACACTGAAGCTTTCTTT. Translation: CASSPRVTGGGNTEAFF.

The rearrangement joins TRBV5-1 to TRBJ2-7; D is undetermined. Deletions cut 2 bases from V and 6 bases from J, with 15 bases between. Germline CDR1 SGHRS, CDR2 YFSETQ. The length of the CDR3 is 14 residues. CDR3 protein: CASSFPGSHAEQYF. The CDR3 DNA sequence: TGCGCCAGCAGCTTCCCCGGGTCTCACGCCGAGCAGTACTTC.

This clonotype was seen more than once but under ten times. CDR3 sequence (DNA): TGTGCCATCAGGGAGGTAGCGGCCACCTACGAGCAGTACTTC. This sequence encodes CAIREVAATYEQYF. This chain links TRBV10-3 with TRBJ2-7; maybe TRBD2 (6 bases). Trimming removed 6 bases at V and 2 bases at J, with 14 bases between. The CDR3 contains 14 residues. Germline CDR1 reads ENHRY; CDR2 reads SYGVKD.

The chain joins TRBV20-1 to TRBJ2-2, with TRBD2 matching 10 bases. CDR3 length: 15 residues. The V gene end was trimmed by 2 bases and the J gene end by 4 bases; junction bases not matched to a gene: 4. Germline-derived CDR1 and CDR2 are DFQATT and SNEGSKA (reference sequence). The CDR3, as DNA: TGCAGTGCTAGAACTAGCGGGACGGGCACCGGGGAGCTGTTTTTT. Translation: CSARTSGTGTGELFF.

The J gene is TRBJ1-6, the V gene TRBV6-1; D uncertain. Trimming cost V 3 bases and J 4 bases, with 16 bases left between them. Germline V gene sequence: CDR1 MNHNS, CDR2 SASEGT. This CDR3 spans 17 amino acids. The CDR3 is CASSEGSGGPYNSPLHF. The CDR3 DNA follows: TGTGCCAGCAGTGAGGGCTCAGGTGGTCCTTATAATTCACCCCTCCACTTT.

The CDR3 DNA is TGTGCCAGCAGCTTGGACAGTAACTATAATTCACCCCTCCACTTT. This translates into CASSLDSNYNSPLHF. The rearrangement uses TRBV5-4 and TRBJ1-6; D remains ambiguous. The CDR3 is 15 amino acids. V was clipped by 0 bases and J by 3 bases, with 7 bases between them. Per germline, CDR1 SGHNT and CDR2 YYREEE (reference sequence).